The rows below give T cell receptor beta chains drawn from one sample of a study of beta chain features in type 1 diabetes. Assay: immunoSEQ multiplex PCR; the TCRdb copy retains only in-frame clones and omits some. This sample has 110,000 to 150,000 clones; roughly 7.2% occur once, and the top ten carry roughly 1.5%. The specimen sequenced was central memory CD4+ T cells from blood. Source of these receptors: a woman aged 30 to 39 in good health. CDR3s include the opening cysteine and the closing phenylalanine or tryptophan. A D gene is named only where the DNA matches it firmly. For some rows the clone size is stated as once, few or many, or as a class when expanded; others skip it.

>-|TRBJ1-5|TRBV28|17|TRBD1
CASSSPTGGEPGQPQHF
TGTGCCAGCAGTTCACCGACAGGGGGAGAGCCGGGGCAGCCCCAGCATTTT
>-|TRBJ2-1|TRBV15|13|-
CATSSRENNEQFF
TGTGCCACCAGCAGCCGGGAGAACAATGAGCAGTTCTTC
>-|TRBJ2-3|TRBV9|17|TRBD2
CASSVATSGRGSDTQYF
TGTGCCAGCAGCGTAGCGACTAGCGGGAGGGGCTCAGATACGCAGTATTTT
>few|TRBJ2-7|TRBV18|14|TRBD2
CASSPLAGQDEQYF
TGTGCCAGCTCACCCTTAGCGGGGCAGGACGAGCAGTACTTC
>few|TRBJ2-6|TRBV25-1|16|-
CASSEYYSSGANVLTF
TGTGCCAGCAGTGAATATTACAGCTCTGGGGCCAACGTCCTGACTTTC
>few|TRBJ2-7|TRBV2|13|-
CASSDYAVYEQYF
TGTGCCAGCAGTGACTACGCGGTGTACGAGCAGTACTTC
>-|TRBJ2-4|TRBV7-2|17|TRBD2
CASSPGLAGGPQNIQYF
TGTGCCAGCAGCCCCGGACTAGCGGGAGGGCCCCAGAACATTCAGTACTTC
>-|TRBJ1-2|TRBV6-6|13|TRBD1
CASSLDRDYGYTF
TGTGCCAGCAGCCTCGACAGGGACTATGGCTACACCTTC
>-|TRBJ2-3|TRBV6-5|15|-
CASTKEGTSTDTQYF
TGTGCCAGCACCAAAGAAGGGACAAGCACAGATACGCAGTATTTT
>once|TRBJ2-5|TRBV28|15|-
CASSLYDFGQETQYF
TGTGCCAGCAGTTTATATGACTTTGGCCAGGAGACCCAGTACTTC
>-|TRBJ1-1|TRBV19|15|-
CASSIFGEVNTEAFF
TGTGCCAGTAGTATTTTTGGGGAGGTGAACACTGAAGCTTTCTTT
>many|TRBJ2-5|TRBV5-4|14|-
CASSTGTRQETQYF
TGTGCCAGCAGCACCGGGACTCGGCAAGAGACCCAGTACTTC
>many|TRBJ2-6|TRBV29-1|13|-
CSVDGAGANVLTF
TGCAGCGTTGACGGGGCTGGGGCCAACGTCCTGACTTTC
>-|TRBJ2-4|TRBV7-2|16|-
CASSLVGAGSKNIQYF
TGTGCCAGCAGCTTAGTAGGGGCAGGGTCTAAAAACATTCAGTACTTC
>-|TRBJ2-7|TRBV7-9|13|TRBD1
CASSFQGAQEQYF
TGTGCCAGCAGCTTCCAGGGGGCGCAAGAGCAGTACTTC
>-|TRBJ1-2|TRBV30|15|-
CAWSPFQGGNYGYTF
TGTGCCTGGAGTCCCTTTCAGGGCGGTAACTATGGCTACACCTTC
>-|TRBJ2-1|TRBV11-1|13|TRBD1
CASSGRQGNEQFF
TGTGCCAGCAGCGGCCGACAGGGGAATGAGCAGTTCTTC
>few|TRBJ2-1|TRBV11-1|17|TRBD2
CASSSGGSGRARNEQFF
TGTGCCAGCAGCTCAGGGGGCAGCGGGAGGGCGAGGAATGAGCAGTTCTTC
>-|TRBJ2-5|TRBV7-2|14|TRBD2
CASSTGLEGETQYF
TGTGCCAGCAGCACGGGACTAGAAGGAGAGACCCAGTACTTC
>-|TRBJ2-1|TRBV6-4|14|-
CASSDSSLGGKQFF
TGTGCCAGCAGTGACTCTTCTCTCGGCGGAAAGCAGTTCTTC
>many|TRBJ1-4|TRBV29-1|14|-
CSVGAGLASEKLFF
TGCAGCGTTGGGGCAGGACTGGCAAGTGAAAAACTGTTTTTT
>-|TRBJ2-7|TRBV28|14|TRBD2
CASSQLAPAYEQYF
TGTGCCAGCAGTCAACTAGCGCCAGCCTACGAGCAGTACTTC
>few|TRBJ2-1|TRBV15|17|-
CATSPLPGLTSNNEQFF
TGTGCCACCAGCCCTCTTCCGGGACTCACTAGTAACAATGAGCAGTTCTTC
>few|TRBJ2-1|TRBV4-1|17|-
CASSQESSAGYGNEQFF
TGCGCCAGCAGCCAAGAATCGTCCGCGGGGTATGGAAATGAGCAGTTCTTC
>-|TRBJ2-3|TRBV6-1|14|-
CASSAAGGTDTQYF
TGTGCCAGCAGTGCGGCAGGGGGGACAGATACGCAGTATTTT
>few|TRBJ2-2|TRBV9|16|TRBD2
CASSVGTRANTGELFF
TGTGCCAGCAGCGTGGGGACTAGAGCGAACACCGGGGAGCTGTTTTTT
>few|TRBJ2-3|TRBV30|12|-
CAWSLTPDTQYF
TGTGCCTGGAGTCTTACTCCGGATACGCAGTATTTT
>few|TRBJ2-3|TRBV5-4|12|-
CASNRGTDTQYF
TGTGCCAGCAACCGGGGCACAGATACGCAGTATTTT
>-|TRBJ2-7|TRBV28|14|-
CASSFAGEEYEQYF
TGTGCCAGCAGTTTCGCAGGGGAAGAGTACGAGCAGTACTTC
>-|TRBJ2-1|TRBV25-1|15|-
CASSELGGTYNEQFF
TGTGCCAGCAGTGAATTGGGCGGGACCTACAATGAGCAGTTCTTC
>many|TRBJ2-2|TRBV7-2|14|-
CASSSSGTTGELFF
TGTGCCAGCAGCTCGTCCGGGACTACCGGGGAGCTGTTTTTT
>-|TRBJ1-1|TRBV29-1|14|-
CSVSWRGGNTEAFF
TGCAGCGTCTCGTGGAGGGGCGGGAACACTGAAGCTTTCTTT
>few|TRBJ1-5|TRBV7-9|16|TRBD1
CASSLARDRVNQPQHF
TGTGCCAGCAGCTTAGCCCGGGACAGGGTCAATCAGCCCCAGCATTTT
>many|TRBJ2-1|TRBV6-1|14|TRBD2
CASIGLAGDGEQFF
TGTGCCAGCATAGGGTTAGCGGGAGATGGTGAGCAGTTCTTC
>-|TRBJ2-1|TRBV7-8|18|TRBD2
CASSSLILAGGSYNEQFF
TGTGCCAGCAGCTCCCTCATATTAGCGGGGGGATCCTACAATGAGCAGTTCTTC
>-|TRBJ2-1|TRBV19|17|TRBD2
CASSIQSGSTIINEQFF
TGTGCCAGTAGTATACAGAGCGGGAGCACAATAATAAATGAGCAGTTCTTC
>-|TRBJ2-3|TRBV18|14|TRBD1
CASWTGGSTDTQYF
TGTGCCAGCTGGACAGGGGGCAGCACAGATACGCAGTATTTT
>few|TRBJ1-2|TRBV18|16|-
CASSPVSAGRLYGYTF
TGTGCCAGCTCACCAGTCTCGGCAGGGAGGCTCTATGGCTACACCTTC
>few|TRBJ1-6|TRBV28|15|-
CASRVLRQNLAPLHF
TGTGCCAGCAGGGTCCTTCGACAGAATCTCGCACCCCTCCACTTT
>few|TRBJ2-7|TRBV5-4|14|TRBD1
CASSRGQGISEQYF
TGTGCCAGCAGCCGGGGACAGGGGATAAGCGAGCAGTACTTC
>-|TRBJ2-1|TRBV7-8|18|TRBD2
CASSLARGLGSSYNEQFF
TGTGCCAGCAGCTTAGCGCGGGGGTTGGGGAGCTCCTACAATGAGCAGTTCTTC
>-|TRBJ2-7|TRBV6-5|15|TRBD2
CASSNRGTSGIGQYF
TGTGCCAGCAGTAACCGGGGGACTAGCGGGATCGGGCAGTACTTC
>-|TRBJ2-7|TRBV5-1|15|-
CASSLVSGGGDEQYF
TGCGCCAGCAGCTTGGTGTCTGGGGGCGGCGACGAGCAGTACTTC
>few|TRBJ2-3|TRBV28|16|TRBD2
CASSLPIAGGPDTQYF
TGTGCCAGCAGTTTACCCATAGCGGGAGGGCCAGATACGCAGTATTTT
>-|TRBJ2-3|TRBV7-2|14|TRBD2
CASSLGLAKDTQYF
TGTGCCAGCAGCTTAGGACTAGCGAAGGATACGCAGTATTTT
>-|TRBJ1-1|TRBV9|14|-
CASSPQGLNTEAFF
TGTGCCAGCAGCCCACAGGGTCTGAACACTGAAGCTTTCTTT
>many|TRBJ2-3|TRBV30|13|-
CAWSPPGTDTQYF
TGTGCCTGGAGTCCTCCTGGCACAGATACGCAGTATTTT
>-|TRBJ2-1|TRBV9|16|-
CASSVAMSIGYNEQFF
TGTGCCAGCAGCGTAGCCATGAGTATTGGCTACAATGAGCAGTTCTTC
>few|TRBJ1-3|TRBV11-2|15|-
CASSQDSYSGNTIYF
TGTGCCAGCAGCCAGGACAGCTACTCTGGAAACACCATATATTTT
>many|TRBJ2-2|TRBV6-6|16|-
CASSYQGLHADGELFF
TGTGCCAGCAGTTACCAGGGGCTTCACGCTGACGGGGAGCTGTTTTTT
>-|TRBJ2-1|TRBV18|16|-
CASSPSDRNPYNEQFF
TGTGCCAGCTCACCATCAGACAGGAACCCCTACAATGAGCAGTTCTTC
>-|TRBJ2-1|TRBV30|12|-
CAWSAQGNEQFF
TGTGCCTGGAGTGCACAGGGAAATGAGCAGTTCTTC
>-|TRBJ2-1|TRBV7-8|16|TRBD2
CASSPPTSGWANEQFF
TGTGCCAGCAGCCCGCCGACTAGCGGGTGGGCTAATGAGCAGTTCTTC